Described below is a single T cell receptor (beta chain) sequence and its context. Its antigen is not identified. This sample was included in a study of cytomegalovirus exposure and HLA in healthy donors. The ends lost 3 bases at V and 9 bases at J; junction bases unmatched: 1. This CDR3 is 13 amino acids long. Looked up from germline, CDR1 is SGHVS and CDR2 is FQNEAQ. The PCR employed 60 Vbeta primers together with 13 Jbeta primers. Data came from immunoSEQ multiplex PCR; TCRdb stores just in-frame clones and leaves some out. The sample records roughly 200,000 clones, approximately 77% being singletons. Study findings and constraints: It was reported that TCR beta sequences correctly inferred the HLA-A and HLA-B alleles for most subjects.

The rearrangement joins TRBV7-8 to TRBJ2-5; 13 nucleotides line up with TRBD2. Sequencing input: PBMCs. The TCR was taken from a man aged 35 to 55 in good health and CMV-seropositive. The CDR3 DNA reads TGTGCCAGCAGCTTGACTAGCGGGGGGTCCCAGTACTTC. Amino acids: CASSLTSGGSQYF.